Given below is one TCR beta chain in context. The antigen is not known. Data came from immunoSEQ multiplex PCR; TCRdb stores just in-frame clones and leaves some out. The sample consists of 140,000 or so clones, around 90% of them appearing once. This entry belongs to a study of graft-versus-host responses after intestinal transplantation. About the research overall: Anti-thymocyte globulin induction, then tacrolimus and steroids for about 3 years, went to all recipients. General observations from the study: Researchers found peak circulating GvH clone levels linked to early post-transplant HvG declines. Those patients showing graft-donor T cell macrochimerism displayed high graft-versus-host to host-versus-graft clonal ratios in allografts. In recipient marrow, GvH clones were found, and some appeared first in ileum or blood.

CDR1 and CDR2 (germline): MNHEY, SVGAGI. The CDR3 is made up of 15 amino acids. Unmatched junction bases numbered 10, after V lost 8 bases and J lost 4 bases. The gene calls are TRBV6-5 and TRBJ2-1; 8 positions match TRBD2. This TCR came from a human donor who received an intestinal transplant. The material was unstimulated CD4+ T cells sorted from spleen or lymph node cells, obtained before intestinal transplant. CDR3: CASRKGTSGYNEQFF. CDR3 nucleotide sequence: TGTGCCAGCCGTAAGGGCACTAGCGGTTACAATGAGCAGTTCTTC.